This T cell receptor beta chain originates from a study of PD-L1 blockade in urothelial cancer (dated by TCRdb to between 2016 and 2019). General notes on the study: All patients started therapy in the mid-2010s and received atezolizumab 1,200 mg intravenously every 3 weeks. About 90% of the roughly 29 patients were males with bladder-origin urothelial cancer, and about 65% of the roughly 30 reported a prior smoking history. An ECOG performance status of 0 or 1 was recorded for the patients, and 0 to 3 prior chemotherapy regimens had been received by the patients. Blood samples were analyzed at 3 weeks after treatment start (second dose) and at 6 weeks after treatment start. Blood samples gave a median of about 140,000 T cells and tens of thousands of unique TCRs, with a median clonality of 0.080. The study, an exploratory multi-omic analysis, examined somatic, immune and clinical correlates of response to PD-L1 blockade with atezolizumab in urothelial cancer. Pretreatment tumor samples, along with matched peripheral blood collected serially before and after atezolizumab treatment, underwent TCR sequencing. Progression-free survival longer than 6 months counted as durable clinical benefit, and TCR features were additionally tested against both progression-free and overall survival. In the same patients, pretreatment tumors underwent whole exome sequencing and RNA sequencing in addition to TCR sequencing. Durable clinical benefit was achieved by nine patients but not by the remaining 20. Pretreatment blood TCR-seq was available for about 27 patients, at least one posttreatment blood collection was obtained for around 24 patients, and tumor TCR-seq was available for around 24 patients. Overall study outcomes, separate from this receptor: At 3 weeks after the start of treatment, tumor-associated TCR clones in peripheral blood had expanded more in patients with durable benefit (n of about 20, p = 0.022). A pretreatment peripheral blood TCR clonality below the median was linked to improved progression-free and overall survival. Because the sample size was small (n ≈ 29) and many of the analyses were exploratory, the results are meant to be hypothesis-generating.

A cohort of about 30 patients with locally advanced or metastatic urothelial carcinoma, treated at Memorial Sloan Kettering on a trial protocol, was included. Peripheral blood mononuclear cells were collected pretreatment and during treatment, with between 1 and 8 total time points per patient. The Qiagen DNeasy Blood extraction kit was used to purify genomic DNA from total PBMCs and tumor samples. PBMCs were collected pretreatment and during treatment, and were isolated and stored as previously described. V is pared back by 3 bases and J by 0 bases, with 15 bases lying between the germline termini. The germline V gene (reference sequence) specifies LNHDA as CDR1 and SQIVND as CDR2. CDR3 length: 17 amino acids, cysteine to phenylalanine. Of the read, only the CDR3 DNA is kept; its 51 bases are in frame from base 1. Each PCR received spiked-in synthetic TCR analog templates so that absolute template abundance could be estimated from read counts. The immunoSEQ assay used bias-controlled V and J gene primers to amplify TCRbeta CDR3 regions from genomic DNA. Sequencing of rearranged TCRbeta segments was performed at approximately 20X coverage. Processing in the source paper ran as follows. Sequencing errors were corrected by clustering, and CDR3s were annotated against IMGT so that V, D and J genes could be assigned. Only productive TCRbeta rearrangements were used in downstream analyses, excluding out-of-frame or stop-codon sequences. To compute clonality, Shannon entropy was normalized by the log of the number of unique productive sequences and then subtracted from one. Fisher's exact test with Benjamini-Hochberg correction, using a cutoff of adjusted p below 0.01, was how clones that differed between time points or between blood and tumor were identified. TCRdb stores this immuneACCESS table with in-frame sequences only. Part of the clones is absent; in the studies checked, under half of the shortfall reflects unresolved V genes, and no reason is known for the rest. That table furnishes V, J and clone size, whereas the DNA furnished D and trimming. The table for this sample lists about 42,000 clones; roughly 77% of them were counted only once. 2.7% of the sample is held by the ten biggest clonotypes.

On this clone itself: Its antigen is still unknown. No much larger clone exists at a distance of one base, and base qualities are not known.

Sequencing used PBMCs, obtained around atezolizumab (anti-PD-L1) treatment. The chain uses TRBV19 and TRBJ1-5; a tentative D call is TRBD1 (6 bases match). The sequence was obtained from a man aged 65 to 79 with urothelial cancer. The DNA sequence reads TGTGCCAGTAGTATGGAGTCAGGGGAGTTTAGCAATCAGCCCCAGCATTTT. Protein translation: CASSMESGEFSNQPQHF.